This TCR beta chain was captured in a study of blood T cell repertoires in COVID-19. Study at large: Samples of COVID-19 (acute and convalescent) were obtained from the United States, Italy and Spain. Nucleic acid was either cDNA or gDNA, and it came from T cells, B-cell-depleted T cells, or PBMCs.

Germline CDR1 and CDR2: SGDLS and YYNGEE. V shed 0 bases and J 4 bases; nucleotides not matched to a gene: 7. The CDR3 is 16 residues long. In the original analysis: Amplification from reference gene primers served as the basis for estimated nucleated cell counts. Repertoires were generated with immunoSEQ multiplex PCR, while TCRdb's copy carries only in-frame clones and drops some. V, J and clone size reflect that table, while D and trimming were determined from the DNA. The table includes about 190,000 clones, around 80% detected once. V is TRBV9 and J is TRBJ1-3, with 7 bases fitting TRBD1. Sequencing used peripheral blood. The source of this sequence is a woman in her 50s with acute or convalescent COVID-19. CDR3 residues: CASSVDRGWGGNTIYF. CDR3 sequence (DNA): TGTGCCAGCAGCGTAGACAGGGGATGGGGCGGAAACACCATATATTTT.